What follows is one T cell receptor beta chain and its context. Its target is not known. Germline V CDR1 and CDR2: DFQATT, SNEGSKA (reference sequence). This CDR3 is built from 10 residues. V was pared by 6 bases and J by 4 bases, with 6 bases between. This sample stems from a study of cytomegalovirus exposure and HLA in healthy donors. Whole-study findings and limits: A classifier reportedly called cytomegalovirus status with high sensitivity and specificity. Earlier analysis found most TCR beta V segments productive about 90% or about 30% of the time.

PCR used 60 Vbeta primers and 13 Jbeta primers. The method was immunoSEQ multiplex PCR; TCRdb's version includes in-frame clones alone and lacks a portion of them. The sample records about 140,000 clones, 76% being singletons. The specimen sequenced was PBMCs. V and J are TRBV20-1 and TRBJ1-2; the D gene is possibly TRBD1 (5 bases). The clonotype comes from a man between 40 and 49 years old in good health and CMV-seronegative. CDR3: CSAQGYGYTF. The CDR3 DNA sequence: TGCAGTGCGCAGGGCTATGGCTACACCTTC.